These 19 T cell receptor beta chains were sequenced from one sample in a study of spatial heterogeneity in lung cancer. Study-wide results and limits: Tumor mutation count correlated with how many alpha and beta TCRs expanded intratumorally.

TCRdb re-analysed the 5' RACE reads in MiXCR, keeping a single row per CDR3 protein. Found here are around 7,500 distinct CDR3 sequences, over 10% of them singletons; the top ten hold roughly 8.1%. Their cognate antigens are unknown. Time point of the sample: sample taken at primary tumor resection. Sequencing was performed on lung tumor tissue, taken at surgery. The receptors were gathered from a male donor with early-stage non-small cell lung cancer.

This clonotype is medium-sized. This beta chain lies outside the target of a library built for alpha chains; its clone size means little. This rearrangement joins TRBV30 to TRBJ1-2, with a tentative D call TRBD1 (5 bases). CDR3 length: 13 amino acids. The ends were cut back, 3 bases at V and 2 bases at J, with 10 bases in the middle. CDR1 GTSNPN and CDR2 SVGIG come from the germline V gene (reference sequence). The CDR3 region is CAWRGLLNYGYTF. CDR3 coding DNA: TGTGCCTGGAGGGGACTTTTGAACTATGGCTACACCTTC.

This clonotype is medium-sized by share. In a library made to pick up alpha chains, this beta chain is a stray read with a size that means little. CDR3 in amino acids: CAISDGGHYGYTF. In nucleotides, the CDR3 is TGTGCCATCAGTGACGGAGGGCACTATGGCTACACCTTC. This sequence joins TRBV10-3 and TRBJ1-2; D is ambiguous. The CDR3 is made up of 13 amino acids. In germline, CDR1 is ENHRY, CDR2 SYGVKD. Between the trimmed V and J ends, which lost 3 bases and 3 bases, there was a span of 8 bases.

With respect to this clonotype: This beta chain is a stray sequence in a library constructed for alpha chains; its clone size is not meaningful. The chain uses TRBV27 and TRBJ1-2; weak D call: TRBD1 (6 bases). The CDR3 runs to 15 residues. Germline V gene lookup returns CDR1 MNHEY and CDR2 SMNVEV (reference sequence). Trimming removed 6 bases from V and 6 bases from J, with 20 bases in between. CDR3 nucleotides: TGTGCCAGCAGAGCGGCTGGGGGCGGCCTGCATGGCTACACCTTC. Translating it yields CASRAAGGGLHGYTF.

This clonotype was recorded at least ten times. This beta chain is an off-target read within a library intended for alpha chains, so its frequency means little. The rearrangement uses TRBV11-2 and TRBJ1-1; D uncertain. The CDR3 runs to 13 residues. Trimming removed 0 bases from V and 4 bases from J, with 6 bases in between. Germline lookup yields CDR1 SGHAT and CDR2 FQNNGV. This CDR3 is CASSLEGPTEAFF. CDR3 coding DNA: TGTGCCAGCAGCTTAGAAGGGCCCACTGAAGCTTTCTTT.

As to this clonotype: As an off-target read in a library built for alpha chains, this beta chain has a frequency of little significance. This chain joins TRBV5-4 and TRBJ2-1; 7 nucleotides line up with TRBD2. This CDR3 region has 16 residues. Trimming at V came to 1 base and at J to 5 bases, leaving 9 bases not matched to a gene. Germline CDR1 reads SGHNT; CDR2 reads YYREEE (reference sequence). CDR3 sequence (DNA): TGTGCCAGCAGCTTGACCGGGACTAACATAAACAATGAGCAGTTCTTC. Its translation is CASSLTGTNINNEQFF.

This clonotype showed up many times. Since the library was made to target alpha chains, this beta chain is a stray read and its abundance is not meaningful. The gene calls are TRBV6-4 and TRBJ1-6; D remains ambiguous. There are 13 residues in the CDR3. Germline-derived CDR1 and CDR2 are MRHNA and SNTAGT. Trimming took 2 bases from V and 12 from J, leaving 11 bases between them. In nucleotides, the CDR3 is TGTGCCAGCAGTGACGGCCAGGACGGACCCCTCCACTTT. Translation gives CASSDGQDGPLHF.

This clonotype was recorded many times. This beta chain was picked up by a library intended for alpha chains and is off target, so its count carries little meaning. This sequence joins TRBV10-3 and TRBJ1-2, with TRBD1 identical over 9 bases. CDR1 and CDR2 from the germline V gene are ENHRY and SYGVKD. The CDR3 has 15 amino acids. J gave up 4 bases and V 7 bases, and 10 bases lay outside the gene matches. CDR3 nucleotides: TGTGCCATCAAGCGGGACAGGGAAACCCTCTATGGCTACACCTTC. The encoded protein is CAIKRDRETLYGYTF.

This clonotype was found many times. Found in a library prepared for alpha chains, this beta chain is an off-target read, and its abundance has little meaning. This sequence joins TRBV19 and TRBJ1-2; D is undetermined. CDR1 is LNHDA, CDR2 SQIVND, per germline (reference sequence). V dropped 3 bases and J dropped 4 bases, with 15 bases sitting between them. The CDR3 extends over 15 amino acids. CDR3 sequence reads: CASSIGVGQPYGYTF. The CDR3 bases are TGTGCCAGTAGTATTGGTGTTGGGCAGCCCTATGGCTACACCTTC.

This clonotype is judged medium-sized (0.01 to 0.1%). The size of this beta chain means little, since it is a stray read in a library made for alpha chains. CDR3 nucleotides: TGTGCCATCAGTGAGAATGCCCTGCCGACCCAGTACTTC. Translating gives CAISENALPTQYF. The V call is TRBV10-3, the J call TRBJ2-5, with unresolved D. Germline values: CDR1 ENHRY, CDR2 SYGVKD. This CDR3 has 13 residues. Trimming took off 2 bases at V and 7 bases at J, with 11 bases between the two ends.

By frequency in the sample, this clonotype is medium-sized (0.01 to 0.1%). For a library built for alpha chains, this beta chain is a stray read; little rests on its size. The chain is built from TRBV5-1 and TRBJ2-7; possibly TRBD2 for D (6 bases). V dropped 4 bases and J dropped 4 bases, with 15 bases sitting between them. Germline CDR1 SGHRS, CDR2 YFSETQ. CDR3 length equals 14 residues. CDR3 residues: CASSLTEGLYEQYF. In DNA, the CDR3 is TGCGCCAGCAGCCTCACGGAGGGTCTGTACGAGCAGTACTTC.

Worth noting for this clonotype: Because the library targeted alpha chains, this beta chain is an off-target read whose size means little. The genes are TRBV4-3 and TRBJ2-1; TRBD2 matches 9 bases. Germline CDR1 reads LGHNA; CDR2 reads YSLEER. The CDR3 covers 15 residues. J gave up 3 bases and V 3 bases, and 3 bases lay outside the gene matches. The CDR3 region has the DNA TGCGCCAGCAGCCATAGCGGGGGACGCTACAATGAGCAGTTCTTC. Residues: CASSHSGGRYNEQFF.

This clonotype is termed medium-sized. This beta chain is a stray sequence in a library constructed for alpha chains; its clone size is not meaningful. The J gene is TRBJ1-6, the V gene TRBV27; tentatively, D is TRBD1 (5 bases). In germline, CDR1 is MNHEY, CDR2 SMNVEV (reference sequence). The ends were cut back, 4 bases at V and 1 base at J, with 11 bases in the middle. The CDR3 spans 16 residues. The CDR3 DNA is TGTGCCAGCAGTTGGATGACAGCTTCCTATAATTCACCCCTCCACTTT. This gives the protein CASSWMTASYNSPLHF.

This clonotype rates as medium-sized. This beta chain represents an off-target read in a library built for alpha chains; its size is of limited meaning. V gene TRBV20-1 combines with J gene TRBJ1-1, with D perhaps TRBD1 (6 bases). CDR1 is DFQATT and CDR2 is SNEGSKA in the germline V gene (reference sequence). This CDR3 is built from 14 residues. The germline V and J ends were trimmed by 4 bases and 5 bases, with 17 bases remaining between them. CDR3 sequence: CSAIPQGLLTEAFF. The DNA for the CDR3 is TGCAGTGCTATCCCCCAGGGGTTGTTGACTGAAGCTTTCTTT.

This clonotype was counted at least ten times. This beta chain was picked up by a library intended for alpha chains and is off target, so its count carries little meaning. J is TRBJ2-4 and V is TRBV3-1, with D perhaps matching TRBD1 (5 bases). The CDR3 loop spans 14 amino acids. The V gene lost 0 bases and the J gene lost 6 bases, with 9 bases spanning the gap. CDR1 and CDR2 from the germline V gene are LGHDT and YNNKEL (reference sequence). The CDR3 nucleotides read TGTGCCAGCAGCCAAGATCAGGGCAGAAACATTCAGTACTTC. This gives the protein CASSQDQGRNIQYF. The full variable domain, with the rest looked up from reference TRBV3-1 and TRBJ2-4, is DTAVSQTPKYLVTQMGNDKSIKCEQNLGHDTMYWYKQDSKKFLKIMFSYNNKELIINETVPNRFSPKSPDKAHLNLHINSLELGDSAVYFCASSQDQGRNIQYFGAGTRLSVL.

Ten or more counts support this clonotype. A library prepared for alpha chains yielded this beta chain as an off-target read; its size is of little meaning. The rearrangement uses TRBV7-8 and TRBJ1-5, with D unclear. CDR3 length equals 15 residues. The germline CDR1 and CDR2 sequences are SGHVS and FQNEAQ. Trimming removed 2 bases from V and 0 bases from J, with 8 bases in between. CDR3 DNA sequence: TGTGCCAGCAGCTTAATAACCTATAGCAATCAGCCCCAGCATTTT. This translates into CASSLITYSNQPQHF.

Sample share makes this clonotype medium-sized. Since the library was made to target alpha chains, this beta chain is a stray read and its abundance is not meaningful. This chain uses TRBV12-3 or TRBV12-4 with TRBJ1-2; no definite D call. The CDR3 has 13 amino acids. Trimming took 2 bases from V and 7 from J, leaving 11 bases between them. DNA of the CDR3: TGTGCCAGCAGTTTACTCTTGGCATCTGGCTACACCTTC. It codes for CASSLLLASGYTF.

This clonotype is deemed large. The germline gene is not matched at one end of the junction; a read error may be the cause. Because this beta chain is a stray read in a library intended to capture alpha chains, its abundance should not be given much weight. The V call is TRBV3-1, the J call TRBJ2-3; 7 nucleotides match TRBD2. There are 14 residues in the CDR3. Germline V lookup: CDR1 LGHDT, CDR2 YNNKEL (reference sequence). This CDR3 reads CATSKGLSTDTQYF. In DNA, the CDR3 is TGTGCCACCAGCAAGGGACTAAGCACAGATACGCAGTATTTT.

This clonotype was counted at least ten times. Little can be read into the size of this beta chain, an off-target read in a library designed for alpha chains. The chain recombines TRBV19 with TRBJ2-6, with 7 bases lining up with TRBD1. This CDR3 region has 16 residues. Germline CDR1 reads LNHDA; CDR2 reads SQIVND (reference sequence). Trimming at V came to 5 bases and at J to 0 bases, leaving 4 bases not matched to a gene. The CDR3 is CASSRGQSSGANVLTF. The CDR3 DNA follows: TGTGCCAGTAGTCGGGGACAGTCCTCTGGGGCCAACGTCCTGACTTTC.

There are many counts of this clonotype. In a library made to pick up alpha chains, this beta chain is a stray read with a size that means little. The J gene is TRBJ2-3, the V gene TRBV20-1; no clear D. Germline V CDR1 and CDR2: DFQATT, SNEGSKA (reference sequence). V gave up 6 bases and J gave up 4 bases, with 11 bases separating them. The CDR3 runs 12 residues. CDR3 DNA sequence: TGCAGTGCGCCGACAAACGCAGATACGCAGTATTTT. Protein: CSAPTNADTQYF.